A selection of T cell receptor beta chains follows, all from one sample in a study of OX40 agonist ivuxolimab in advanced cancers. Using immunoSEQ multiplex PCR, the repertoire was profiled, and TCRdb retains in-frame clones only, with some absent. This repertoire shows fewer than 90,000 clones, 75% to 90% found once; its top ten account for 1.3%. The starting material was CD4+ or CD8+ T cells sorted from blood, obtained in a trial of the OX40 agonist ivuxolimab. Receptors originate from an adult with an advanced solid tumor such as melanoma, head and neck, liver or kidney cancer. Each CDR3 is given with its conserved first and last residue. Fields, in order: J gene, clone size, V gene, D gene, CDR3 protein, CDR3 DNA. The D gene is left open where the match is weak. Only some rows state a clone size, as once, few, many or a class for expanded clones.

j_gene: TRBJ1-5; abundance: once; v_gene: TRBV30; d_gene: TRBD1; CDR3aa: CAWSARTGAQPQHF; CDR3nt: TGTGCCTGGAGCGCTAGGACAGGGGCTCAGCCCCAGCATTTT
j_gene: TRBJ1-4; abundance: .; v_gene: TRBV6-5; d_gene: .; CDR3aa: CASSQNRGEEKLFF; CDR3nt: TGTGCCAGCAGCCAGAACCGCGGGGAAGAAAAACTGTTTTTT
j_gene: TRBJ2-7; abundance: once; v_gene: TRBV21-1; d_gene: .; CDR3aa: CASSSREGPRVYEQYF; CDR3nt: TGTGCCAGCAGCTCCCGTGAGGGGCCACGAGTCTACGAGCAGTACTTC
j_gene: TRBJ1-2; abundance: .; v_gene: TRBV28; d_gene: TRBD1; CDR3aa: CASSQDRVSRGYTF; CDR3nt: TGTGCCAGCAGTCAAGACAGGGTTTCACGGGGCTACACCTTC
j_gene: TRBJ1-5; abundance: .; v_gene: TRBV4-1; d_gene: .; CDR3aa: CASSQDREQPQHF; CDR3nt: TGCGCCAGCAGCCAAGACAGGGAACAGCCCCAGCATTTT
j_gene: TRBJ2-7; abundance: .; v_gene: TRBV28; d_gene: TRBD2; CDR3aa: CASSLDPGLAGGLYF; CDR3nt: TGTGCCAGCAGTCTCGACCCCGGACTAGCGGGGGGCCTATACTTC
j_gene: TRBJ2-1; abundance: .; v_gene: TRBV19; d_gene: .; CDR3aa: CASSGQGRSYNEQFF; CDR3nt: TGTGCCAGTAGTGGGCAGGGGCGCTCCTACAATGAGCAGTTCTTC
j_gene: TRBJ1-2; abundance: .; v_gene: TRBV27; d_gene: .; CDR3aa: CASSSQGPYGYTF; CDR3nt: TGTGCCAGCAGTTCTCAGGGTCCCTATGGCTACACCTTC
j_gene: TRBJ1-1; abundance: .; v_gene: TRBV14; d_gene: .; CDR3aa: CASSQDRGTNAEAFF; CDR3nt: TGTGCCAGCAGCCAAGATCGGGGAACAAACGCTGAAGCTTTCTTT
j_gene: TRBJ1-4; abundance: .; v_gene: TRBV5-1; d_gene: .; CDR3aa: CASSLALGGASEKLFF; CDR3nt: TGCGCCAGCAGCTTGGCTCTTGGGGGCGCGAGTGAAAAACTGTTTTTT
j_gene: TRBJ1-5; abundance: .; v_gene: TRBV6-5; d_gene: .; CDR3aa: CASSLVKGDLHF; CDR3nt: TGTGCCAGCAGCCTCGTGAAGGGAGATCTGCATTTT
j_gene: TRBJ2-1; abundance: .; v_gene: TRBV5-1; d_gene: TRBD2; CDR3aa: CASSLTSGGAIEQFF; CDR3nt: TGCGCCAGCAGCTTGACTAGCGGGGGGGCGATTGAGCAGTTCTTC
j_gene: TRBJ2-5; abundance: .; v_gene: TRBV7-6; d_gene: .; CDR3aa: CASSYQGHSQETQYF; CDR3nt: TGTGCCAGCAGCTACCAGGGACACTCACAAGAGACCCAGTACTTC
j_gene: TRBJ2-1; abundance: .; v_gene: TRBV5-1; d_gene: .; CDR3aa: CASSFVVGGTEQFF; CDR3nt: TGCGCCAGCAGCTTCGTAGTCGGGGGAACTGAGCAGTTCTTC
j_gene: TRBJ1-3; abundance: once; v_gene: TRBV27; d_gene: .; CDR3aa: CASSPGHPPIPGNTIYF; CDR3nt: TGTGCCAGCAGTCCAGGACACCCGCCAATACCTGGAAACACCATATATTTT
j_gene: TRBJ2-2; abundance: few; v_gene: TRBV18; d_gene: TRBD1; CDR3aa: CASSPRGTGGELFF; CDR3nt: TGTGCCAGCTCACCACGAGGGACAGGCGGGGAGCTGTTTTTT
j_gene: TRBJ1-3; abundance: .; v_gene: TRBV18; d_gene: .; CDR3aa: CASSKAVRSGNTIYF; CDR3nt: TGTGCCAGCTCGAAGGCAGTCCGCTCTGGAAACACCATATATTTT
j_gene: TRBJ1-5; abundance: .; v_gene: TRBV30; d_gene: .; CDR3aa: CAWSALRQPQHF; CDR3nt: TGTGCCTGGAGTGCCCTGCGACAGCCCCAGCATTTT
j_gene: TRBJ1-1; abundance: .; v_gene: TRBV7-2; d_gene: TRBD1; CDR3aa: CASSKRQGGGTEAFF; CDR3nt: TGTGCCAGCAGCAAAAGACAGGGTGGTGGGACTGAAGCTTTCTTT
j_gene: TRBJ2-7; abundance: .; v_gene: TRBV29-1; d_gene: .; CDR3aa: CSVARRLGNEQYF; CDR3nt: TGCAGCGTTGCCAGGAGATTAGGCAACGAGCAGTACTTC
j_gene: TRBJ2-1; abundance: .; v_gene: TRBV11-3; d_gene: .; CDR3aa: CASSGGGGNEQFF; CDR3nt: TGTGCCAGCAGCGGGGGTGGTGGCAATGAGCAGTTCTTC
j_gene: TRBJ2-5; abundance: .; v_gene: TRBV5-4; d_gene: .; CDR3aa: CASSLGGGEETQYF; CDR3nt: TGTGCCAGCAGCCTAGGCGGTGGGGAAGAGACCCAGTACTTC
j_gene: TRBJ1-1; abundance: .; v_gene: TRBV6-1; d_gene: .; CDR3aa: CASRHEGTLQTEAFF; CDR3nt: TGTGCCAGCAGACACGAAGGGACACTTCAGACTGAAGCTTTCTTT
j_gene: TRBJ1-2; abundance: .; v_gene: TRBV5-6; d_gene: .; CDR3aa: CASSNRTAYYGYTF; CDR3nt: TGTGCCAGCAGCAACCGGACAGCCTACTATGGCTACACCTTC
j_gene: TRBJ1-1; abundance: .; v_gene: TRBV18; d_gene: .; CDR3aa: CASSPGRYEAFF; CDR3nt: TGTGCCAGCTCACCAGGACGGTATGAAGCTTTCTTT
j_gene: TRBJ1-2; abundance: .; v_gene: TRBV9; d_gene: .; CDR3aa: CASNNLKGGYTF; CDR3nt: TGTGCCAGCAACAATTTAAAGGGAGGCTACACCTTC
j_gene: TRBJ1-2; abundance: once; v_gene: TRBV29-1; d_gene: .; CDR3aa: CSVEPSDGYTF; CDR3nt: TGCAGCGTTGAGCCCAGCGATGGCTACACCTTC
j_gene: TRBJ1-1; abundance: .; v_gene: TRBV10-3; d_gene: .; CDR3aa: CAISGKGQSNTEAFF; CDR3nt: TGTGCCATCAGTGGGAAAGGACAGTCTAACACTGAAGCTTTCTTT
j_gene: TRBJ1-2; abundance: .; v_gene: TRBV10-3; d_gene: .; CDR3aa: CAISTTTGEKGYTF; CDR3nt: TGTGCCATCAGCACGACGACGGGAGAAAAGGGCTACACCTTC
j_gene: TRBJ2-1; abundance: .; v_gene: TRBV28; d_gene: .; CDR3aa: CASSFQYEQFF; CDR3nt: TGTGCCAGCAGTTTTCAGTATGAGCAGTTCTTC
j_gene: TRBJ1-1; abundance: .; v_gene: TRBV4-1; d_gene: .; CDR3aa: CASSQGGMRMNTEAFF; CDR3nt: TGCGCCAGCAGCCAAGGGGGGATGAGAATGAACACTGAAGCTTTCTTT
j_gene: TRBJ2-7; abundance: .; v_gene: TRBV27; d_gene: TRBD2; CDR3aa: CASGRGVGEQYF; CDR3nt: TGTGCCAGCGGTCGGGGGGTTGGGGAGCAGTACTTC
j_gene: TRBJ2-7; abundance: .; v_gene: TRBV5-6; d_gene: TRBD2; CDR3aa: CASSLIAGGPGEQYF; CDR3nt: TGTGCCAGCAGCCTTATAGCGGGAGGGCCGGGCGAGCAGTACTTC
j_gene: TRBJ1-1; abundance: once; v_gene: TRBV5-1; d_gene: .; CDR3aa: CASSLMWYTEAFF; CDR3nt: TGCGCCAGCAGCCTGATGTGGTACACTGAAGCTTTCTTT
j_gene: TRBJ2-7; abundance: .; v_gene: TRBV5-1; d_gene: TRBD1; CDR3aa: CASSSAQGAHEQYF; CDR3nt: TGCGCCAGCAGCTCAGCACAGGGGGCCCACGAGCAGTACTTC
j_gene: TRBJ2-5; abundance: .; v_gene: TRBV5-1; d_gene: .; CDR3aa: CASSLGQVQETQYF; CDR3nt: TGCGCCAGCAGCTTGGGCCAGGTTCAAGAGACCCAGTACTTC
j_gene: TRBJ2-5; abundance: few; v_gene: TRBV11-2; d_gene: TRBD1; CDR3aa: CASSRTGTEETQYF; CDR3nt: TGTGCCAGCAGCCGGACAGGGACGGAGGAGACCCAGTACTTC
j_gene: TRBJ1-5; abundance: .; v_gene: TRBV7-6; d_gene: .; CDR3aa: CASSPQDNQPQHF; CDR3nt: TGTGCCAGCAGCCCACAGGACAATCAGCCCCAGCATTTT
j_gene: TRBJ2-7; abundance: .; v_gene: TRBV11-3; d_gene: .; CDR3aa: CASSLGGTSYEQYF; CDR3nt: TGTGCCAGCAGCTTAGGCGGGACATCCTACGAGCAGTACTTC
j_gene: TRBJ2-6; abundance: once; v_gene: TRBV4-1; d_gene: TRBD2; CDR3aa: CASSQGGPGGAGANVLTF; CDR3nt: TGCGCCAGCAGCCAAGGGGGCCCCGGGGGGGCTGGGGCCAACGTCCTGACTTTC
j_gene: TRBJ2-7; abundance: .; v_gene: TRBV7-2; d_gene: TRBD1; CDR3aa: CASSTDRGPYEQYF; CDR3nt: TGTGCCAGCAGCACAGACAGGGGGCCCTACGAGCAGTACTTC
j_gene: TRBJ2-2; abundance: .; v_gene: TRBV30; d_gene: .; CDR3aa: CAWRLMGDTGELFF; CDR3nt: TGTGCCTGGAGGCTTATGGGTGACACCGGGGAGCTGTTTTTT
j_gene: TRBJ1-5; abundance: once; v_gene: TRBV28; d_gene: .; CDR3aa: CASRQNPQPQHF; CDR3nt: TGTGCCAGCCGACAAAACCCCCAGCCCCAGCATTTT
j_gene: TRBJ2-3; abundance: .; v_gene: TRBV10-3; d_gene: .; CDR3aa: CAISPTEADTQYF; CDR3nt: TGTGCCATCAGTCCGACTGAGGCAGATACGCAGTATTTT